The 23 T cell receptor beta chains listed next were all sequenced from one sample in a study of blood T cells in healthy people across ages. Then a second PCR, running roughly 7 to 11 cycles, was carried out with a sample-barcoded 5' primer and a J-beta primer mix. TCRdb passed the 5' RACE reads through MiXCR, listing each CDR3 protein once. The data contain about 730,000 distinct CDR3 sequences, roughly 45% of them singletons. The source material was blood. The receptor source for this set is a woman in her sixties or seventies in good health.

This clonotype came up a few times. The chain recombines TRBV5-1 with TRBJ2-5; D unclear. The ends were cut back, 1 base at V and 0 bases at J, with 13 bases in the middle. The V gene's germline CDR1 is SGHRS and CDR2 YFSETQ. This CDR3 has 16 amino acids. CDR3 DNA sequence: TGCGCCAGCAGCTTGAAAGGCTTAACGTACCAAGAGACCCAGTACTTC. Translation: CASSLKGLTYQETQYF.

This clonotype showed up just a few times. The chain links TRBV5-1 to TRBJ2-5; possibly TRBD2 for D (5 bases). The V gene's germline CDR1 is SGHRS and CDR2 YFSETQ. V was trimmed by 0 bases and J by 2 bases, leaving 14 bases between them. This CDR3 has 16 amino acids. This chain's CDR3 is CASSLGSPSGQETQYF. The CDR3 bases are TGCGCCAGCAGCTTGGGTAGCCCCAGCGGTCAAGAGACCCAGTACTTC.

V usage is TRBV18 and J usage is TRBJ1-1; the D is unclear. The germline V and J ends were trimmed by 0 bases and 6 bases, with 5 bases remaining between them. The CDR3 length is 12 residues. Germline CDR1 KGHSH, CDR2 LQKENI. CDR3 in amino acids: CASSPPSSEAFF. The CDR3 DNA follows: TGTGCCAGCTCACCACCCTCGTCTGAAGCTTTCTTT.

This chain connects TRBV10-3 to TRBJ1-5, with 7 nucleotides matching TRBD1. Germline lookup yields CDR1 ENHRY and CDR2 SYGVKD. CDR3 length: 14 amino acids. The V gene end was trimmed by 6 bases and the J gene end by 5 bases; junction bases not matched to a gene: 7. The CDR3 sequence is CAIRLTGVHQPQHF. CDR3 bases: TGTGCCATCAGGTTAACAGGGGTACATCAGCCCCAGCATTTT.

The chain employs TRBV7-9 and TRBJ2-1, with 11 bases that match TRBD2. The V gene end was trimmed by 3 bases and the J gene end by 9 bases; junction bases not matched to a gene: 13. CDR1 is SEHNR and CDR2 is FQNEAQ in the germline V gene (reference sequence). The CDR3 contains 17 residues. In DNA, the CDR3 is TGTGCCAGCAGCTTCGCGACTAGCGGGACCTCTTGGGGTGAGCAGTTCTTC. Translated: CASSFATSGTSWGEQFF.

Only a few counts were recorded for this clonotype. This sequence may be a read error, since a much larger clone differs from it by one base. This chain links TRBV7-2 with TRBJ2-5, with D possibly TRBD1 on 5 matching bases. The J call could be wrong; TRBJ2-1 is a better fit for the DNA end. Looked up from germline, CDR1 is SGHTA and CDR2 is FQGNSA. The CDR3 sequence is 13 residues long. CDR3 in amino acids: CASSPDNQETQFF. The CDR3 region has the DNA TGTGCCAGCAGCCCGGACAACCAAGAGACCCAGTTCTTC.

The rearrangement joins TRBV10-3 to TRBJ1-4; no clear D. The ends were cut back, 0 bases at V and 6 bases at J, with 20 bases in the middle. This CDR3 has 18 amino acids. Per the germline V gene, CDR1 is ENHRY and CDR2 is SYGVKD. CDR3 protein: CAISESRLGVLLDEKLFF. The CDR3 DNA follows: TGTGCCATCAGTGAGTCGAGGCTCGGGGTTTTGCTTGATGAAAAACTGTTTTTT.

The V and J genes are TRBV5-4 and TRBJ1-2, with D possibly TRBD1 on 6 matching bases. The germline V gene encodes CDR1 SGHNT and CDR2 YYREEE (reference sequence). The CDR3 consists of 14 residues. V was trimmed by 4 bases and J by 3 bases, leaving 13 bases between them. CDR3 sequence (DNA): TGTGCCAGCAGCGTACAGGGAGATCACTATGGCTACACCTTC. It is translated as CASSVQGDHYGYTF.

This chain joins TRBV5-1 and TRBJ1-1; D ambiguous. Germline V gene lookup returns CDR1 SGHRS and CDR2 YFSETQ. There are 14 residues in the CDR3. Trimming left V 3 bases short and J 0 bases short, with 9 bases between. The DNA for the CDR3 is TGCGCCAGCAGCTGGAAGGGTATGAACACTGAAGCTTTCTTT. Protein: CASSWKGMNTEAFF.

The chain recombines TRBV4-3 with TRBJ2-1, with TRBD2 matching 9 bases. The CDR3 has 14 amino acids. Trimming at V came to 1 base and at J to 8 bases, leaving 3 bases not matched to a gene. The germline gives CDR1 LGHNA, CDR2 YSLEER. CDR3 DNA: TGCGCCAGCAGCCAAGTGGGGACTAGCTATGAGCAGTTCTTC. The encoded protein is CASSQVGTSYEQFF.

With respect to this clonotype: A much larger clonotype is one base distant, so this may be a read error. The V and J genes are TRBV12-3 or TRBV12-4 and TRBJ1-5; no firm D call. The V and J ends lost 5 bases and 0 bases respectively, with 11 bases between them. This CDR3 is 15 amino acids long. The CDR3 loop is CASSISGYSNQPQHF. In DNA, the CDR3 is TGTGCCAGCAGTATATCGGGCTATAGCAATCAGCCCCAGCATTTT.

The chain carries TRBV9 and TRBJ2-2; 10 bases match TRBD2. The CDR3 runs to 18 residues. J was trimmed by 2 bases and V by 3 bases; bases with no gene match: 10. Germline-derived CDR1 and CDR2 are SGDLS and YYNGEE. The CDR3 region has the DNA TGTGCCAGCAGCGCCCCAGGAGGGACTAGCGTTAACACCGGGGAGCTGTTTTTT. It is translated as CASSAPGGTSVNTGELFF.

The chain couples TRBV5-6 to TRBJ1-2; D uncertain. This CDR3 spans 16 amino acids. CDR1 and CDR2 from the germline V gene are SGHDT and YYEEEE. Trimming stripped 0 bases from V and 4 bases from J, with 16 bases between. The CDR3: CASSLENRISPYGYTF. CDR3 coding DNA: TGTGCCAGCAGCTTGGAAAACAGAATTTCCCCCTATGGCTACACCTTC. Drawing the rest from reference TRBV5-6 and TRBJ1-2, the complete variable domain is DAGVTQSPTHLIKTRGQQVTLRCSPKSGHDTVSWYQQALGQGPQFIFQYYEEEERQRGNFPDRFSGHQFPNYSSELNVNALLLGDSALYLCASSLENRISPYGYTFGSGTRLTVV.

The CDR3 DNA follows: TGCGCCAGCAGGAGGACTAGCGAGAGCACAGATACGCAGTATTTT. This sequence encodes CASRRTSESTDTQYF. The chain links TRBV5-1 to TRBJ2-3, with 9 bases lining up with TRBD2. V shed 5 bases and J 0 bases; nucleotides not matched to a gene: 4. Germline CDR1 reads SGHRS; CDR2 reads YFSETQ. This CDR3 has 15 amino acids.

The V and J genes are TRBV2 and TRBJ2-5; D not certain. There are 13 residues in the CDR3. Germline V gives CDR1 SNHLY, CDR2 FYNNEI. Trimming stripped 3 bases from V and 1 base from J, with 6 bases between. The CDR3 is CASSESVQETQYF. CDR3 bases: TGTGCCAGCAGTGAGAGCGTCCAAGAGACCCAGTACTTC.

This clonotype came up a few times. The chain has TRBV6-2 or TRBV6-3 and TRBJ2-7; 10 bases match TRBD1. This CDR3 contains 16 residues. The ends lost 4 bases at V and 3 bases at J; junction bases unmatched: 9. Germline values: CDR1 MNHEY, CDR2 SVGEGT. In nucleotides, the CDR3 is TGTGCCAGCAGTTTCTCCGAAGGGACAGGGGTCTACGAGCAGTACTTC. Amino acids: CASSFSEGTGVYEQYF.

J is TRBJ2-3 and V is TRBV18; the match to TRBD2 covers 11 bases. The ends lost 2 bases at V and 3 bases at J; junction bases unmatched: 10. This CDR3 region has 18 residues. Germline V gene data show CDR1 as KGHSH and CDR2 as LQKENI. Here the CDR3 reads CASSPEALLAGATDTQYF. As DNA, the CDR3 is TGTGCCAGCTCACCAGAAGCCCTACTAGCGGGAGCGACAGATACGCAGTATTTT.

This chain links TRBV6-1 with TRBJ1-2, with 7 positions matching TRBD1. With 8 bases clipped from V and 3 bases from J, the junction kept 15 bases outside the gene matches. Germline loops: CDR1 MNHNS, CDR2 SASEGT. The CDR3 covers 16 residues. CDR3 sequence: CASDRSPGQWDYGYTF. The CDR3 DNA sequence: TGTGCCAGCGATAGATCGCCGGGACAGTGGGACTATGGCTACACCTTC.

The CDR3 nucleotides read TGCAGTGCCCGGGAGGGCCGAGCTTTCTTT. Translation gives CSAREGRAFF. The chain is built from TRBV20-1 and TRBJ1-1; D gene uncertain. CDR3 length equals 10 residues. Trimming removed 6 bases at V and 10 bases at J, with 12 bases between. The germline gives CDR1 DFQATT, CDR2 SNEGSKA (reference sequence).

This clonotype turned up a few times. This chain links TRBV15 with TRBJ1-2; D is uncertain. The germline gives CDR1 LNHNV, CDR2 YYDKDF (reference sequence). This CDR3 contains 16 residues. The germline V and J ends were trimmed by 0 bases and 5 bases, with 16 bases remaining between them. The CDR3 sequence is CATSRDRGGSRYGYTF. The CDR3 DNA follows: TGTGCCACCAGCAGAGATCGAGGAGGGAGCAGATATGGCTACACCTTC.

The rearrangement uses TRBV7-9 and TRBJ2-5; D may be TRBD2 (5 bases). The CDR3 is made up of 16 amino acids. Germline assignment: CDR1 SEHNR and CDR2 FQNEAQ (reference sequence). V was trimmed by 4 bases and J by 3 bases, leaving 18 bases between them. Here the CDR3 DNA reads TGTGCCAGCAGCTCTCCTTCTAGGAGGAGCAAAGAGACCCAGTACTTC. Translating it yields CASSSPSRRSKETQYF.

This sequence joins TRBV20-1 and TRBJ1-2, with a weak D call TRBD1 (6 bases). Looked up from germline, CDR1 is DFQATT and CDR2 is SNEGSKA (reference sequence). V lost 6 bases to trimming and J lost 5 bases, with 16 bases between them. This CDR3 has 13 amino acids. The CDR3 loop is CSATTGLKYGYTF. As DNA, the CDR3 is TGCAGTGCGACCACAGGGCTCAAGTATGGCTACACCTTC.

This clonotype was seen only a few times. The rearrangement links TRBV11-2 to TRBJ1-4, with D possibly TRBD1 on 6 matching bases. V dropped 7 bases and J dropped 7 bases, with 19 bases sitting between them. CDR1 SGHAT and CDR2 FQNNGV come from the germline V gene. The CDR3 is 15 residues long. This CDR3 reads CASNPGTGKGEKLFF. The DNA of the CDR3 is TGTGCCAGCAACCCTGGAACAGGGAAAGGTGAAAAACTGTTTTTT.